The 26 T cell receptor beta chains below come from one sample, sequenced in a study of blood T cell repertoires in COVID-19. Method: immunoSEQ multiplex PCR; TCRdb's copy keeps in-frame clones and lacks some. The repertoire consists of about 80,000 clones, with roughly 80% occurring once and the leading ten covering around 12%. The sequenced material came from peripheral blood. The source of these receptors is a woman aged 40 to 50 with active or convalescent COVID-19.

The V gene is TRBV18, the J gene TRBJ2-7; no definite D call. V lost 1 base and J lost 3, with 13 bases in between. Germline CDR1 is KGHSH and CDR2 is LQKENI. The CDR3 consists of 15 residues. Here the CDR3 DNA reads TGTGCCAGCTCACCACAACGTGCAGTAAACTACGAGCAGTACTTC. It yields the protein CASSPQRAVNYEQYF.

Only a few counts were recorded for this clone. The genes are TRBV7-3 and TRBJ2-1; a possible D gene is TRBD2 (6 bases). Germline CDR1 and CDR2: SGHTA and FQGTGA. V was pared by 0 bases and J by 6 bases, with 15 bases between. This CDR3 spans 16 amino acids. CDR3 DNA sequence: TGTGCCAGCAGCTTAACTTCGGGAGTGGATGGCAATGAGCAGTTCTTC. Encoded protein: CASSLTSGVDGNEQFF.

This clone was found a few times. The CDR3 is CASSNRFSGANVLTF. The CDR3 DNA is TGTGCCAGTAGTAACAGGTTCTCTGGGGCCAACGTCCTGACTTTC. The chain couples TRBV19 to TRBJ2-6; a weak D match, TRBD1 (5 bases). Germline V gene data show CDR1 as LNHDA and CDR2 as SQIVND (reference sequence). This CDR3 contains 15 residues. V was shortened by 4 bases and J by 0 bases, with 7 bases between the two germline ends.

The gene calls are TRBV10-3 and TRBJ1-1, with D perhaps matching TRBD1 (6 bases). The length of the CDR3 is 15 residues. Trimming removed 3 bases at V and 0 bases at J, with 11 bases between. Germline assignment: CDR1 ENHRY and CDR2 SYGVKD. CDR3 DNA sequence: TGTGCCATCAGTGATCCGGGACAACTGAACACTGAAGCTTTCTTT. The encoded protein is CAISDPGQLNTEAFF.

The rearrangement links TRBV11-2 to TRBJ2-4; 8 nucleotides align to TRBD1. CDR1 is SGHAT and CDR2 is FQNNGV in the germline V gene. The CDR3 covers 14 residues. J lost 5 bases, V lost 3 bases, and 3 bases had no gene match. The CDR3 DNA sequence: TGTGCCAGCAGCTTCACGACAGGGGAAAACATTCAGTACTTC. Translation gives CASSFTTGENIQYF.

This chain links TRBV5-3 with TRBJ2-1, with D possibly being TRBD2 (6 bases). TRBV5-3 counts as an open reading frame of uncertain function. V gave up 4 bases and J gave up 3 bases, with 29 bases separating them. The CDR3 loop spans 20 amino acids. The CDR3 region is CARSPTWDSLVDLNYNEQFF. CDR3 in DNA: TGTGCCAGAAGCCCTACCTGGGACTCCCTTGTCGATTTAAACTACAATGAGCAGTTCTTC.

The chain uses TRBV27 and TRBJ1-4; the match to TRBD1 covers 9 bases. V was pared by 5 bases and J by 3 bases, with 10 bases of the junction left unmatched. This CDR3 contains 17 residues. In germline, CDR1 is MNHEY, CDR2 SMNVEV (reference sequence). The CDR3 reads CASSPGQGLGANEKLFF. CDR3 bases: TGTGCCAGCAGTCCGGGACAGGGTTTGGGGGCTAATGAAAAACTGTTTTTT.

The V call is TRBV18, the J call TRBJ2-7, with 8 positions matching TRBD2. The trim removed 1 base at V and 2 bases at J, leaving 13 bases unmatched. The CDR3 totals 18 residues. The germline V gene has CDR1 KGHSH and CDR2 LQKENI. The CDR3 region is CASSPRGGRLGHPYEQYF. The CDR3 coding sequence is TGTGCCAGCTCACCACGCGGCGGGAGGCTTGGGCATCCCTACGAGCAGTACTTC.

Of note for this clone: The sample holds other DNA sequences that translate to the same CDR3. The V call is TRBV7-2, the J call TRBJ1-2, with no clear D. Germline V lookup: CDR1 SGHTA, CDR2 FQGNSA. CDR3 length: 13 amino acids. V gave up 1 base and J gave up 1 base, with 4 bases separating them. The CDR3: CASSLGVNYGYTF. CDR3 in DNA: TGTGCCAGCAGCTTAGGCGTTAACTATGGCTACACCTTC.

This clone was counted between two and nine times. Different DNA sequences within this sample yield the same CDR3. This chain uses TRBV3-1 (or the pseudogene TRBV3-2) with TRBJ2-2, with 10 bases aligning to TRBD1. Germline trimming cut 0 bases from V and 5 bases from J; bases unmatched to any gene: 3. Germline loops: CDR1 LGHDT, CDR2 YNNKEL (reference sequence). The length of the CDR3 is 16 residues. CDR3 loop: CASSQERTGGTGELFF. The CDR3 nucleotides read TGTGCCAGCAGCCAAGAAAGGACAGGGGGTACCGGGGAGCTGTTTTTT.

CDR3 sequence: CASSQDRTGVDYGYTF. CDR3 sequence (DNA): TGCGCCAGCAGCCAAGACAGGACGGGAGTCGACTATGGCTACACCTTC. This chain uses TRBV4-3 with TRBJ1-2; no definite D call. Germline values: CDR1 LGHNA, CDR2 YSLEER. The CDR3 loop spans 16 amino acids. Trimming pared 0 bases from V and 3 bases from J, leaving 14 bases between.

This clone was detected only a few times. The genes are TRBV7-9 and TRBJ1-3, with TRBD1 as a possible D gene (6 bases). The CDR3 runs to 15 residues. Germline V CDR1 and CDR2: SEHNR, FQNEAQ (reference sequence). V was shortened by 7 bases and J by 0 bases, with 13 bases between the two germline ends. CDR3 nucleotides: TGTGCCAGCACCCTAATACAGGGCTCTGGAAACACCATATATTTT. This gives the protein CASTLIQGSGNTIYF.

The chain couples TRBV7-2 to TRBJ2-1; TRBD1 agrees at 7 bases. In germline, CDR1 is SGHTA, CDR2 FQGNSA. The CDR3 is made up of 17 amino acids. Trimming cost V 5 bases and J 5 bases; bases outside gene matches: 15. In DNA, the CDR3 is TGTGCCAGCAGCCATCCGAGGGGGCGGAATCTAAACAATGAGCAGTTCTTC. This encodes CASSHPRGRNLNNEQFF. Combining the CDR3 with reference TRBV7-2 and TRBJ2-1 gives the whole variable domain GAGVSQSPSNKVTEKGKDVELRCDPISGHTALYWYRQSLGQGLEFLIYFQGNSAPDKSGLPSDRFSAERTGGSVSTLTIQRTQQEDSAVYLCASSHPRGRNLNNEQFFGPGTRLTVL.

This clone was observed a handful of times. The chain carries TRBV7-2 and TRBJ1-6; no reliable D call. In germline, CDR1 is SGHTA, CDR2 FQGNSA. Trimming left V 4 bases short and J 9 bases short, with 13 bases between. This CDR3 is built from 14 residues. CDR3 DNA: TGTGCCAGCAGCTCTCAATCCCCAGGTTCACCCCTCCACTTT. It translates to CASSSQSPGSPLHF. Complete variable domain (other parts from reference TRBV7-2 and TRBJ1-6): GAGVSQSPSNKVTEKGKDVELRCDPISGHTALYWYRQSLGQGLEFLIYFQGNSAPDKSGLPSDRFSAERTGGSVSTLTIQRTQQEDSAVYLCASSSQSPGSPLHFGNGTRLTVT.

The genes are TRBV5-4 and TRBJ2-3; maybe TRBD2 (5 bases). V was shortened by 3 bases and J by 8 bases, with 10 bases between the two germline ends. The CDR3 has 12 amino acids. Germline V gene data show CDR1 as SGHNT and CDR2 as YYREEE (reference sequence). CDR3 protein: CASSSDWSTQYF. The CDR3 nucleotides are TGTGCCAGCAGCTCGGACTGGAGTACGCAGTATTTT.

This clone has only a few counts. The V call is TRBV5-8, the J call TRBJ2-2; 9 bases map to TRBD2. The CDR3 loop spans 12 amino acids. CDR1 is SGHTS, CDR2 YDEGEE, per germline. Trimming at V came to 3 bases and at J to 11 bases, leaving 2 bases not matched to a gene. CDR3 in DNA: TGTGCCAGCAGCTCTAGCGGGATCGAGCTGTTTTTT. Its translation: CASSSSGIELFF.

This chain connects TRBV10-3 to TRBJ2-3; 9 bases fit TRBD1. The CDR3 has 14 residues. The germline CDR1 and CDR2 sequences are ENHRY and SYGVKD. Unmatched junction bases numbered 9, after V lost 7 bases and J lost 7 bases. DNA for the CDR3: TGTGCCATCAAAAGGGACAGGGACTTAAATACGCAGTATTTT. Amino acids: CAIKRDRDLNTQYF.

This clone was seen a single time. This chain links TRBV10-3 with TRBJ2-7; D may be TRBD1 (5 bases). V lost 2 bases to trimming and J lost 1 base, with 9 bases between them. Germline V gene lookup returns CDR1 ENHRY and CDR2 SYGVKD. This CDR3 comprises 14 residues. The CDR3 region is CAISEAPGSYEQYF. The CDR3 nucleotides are TGTGCCATCAGTGAGGCTCCAGGGTCCTACGAGCAGTACTTC.

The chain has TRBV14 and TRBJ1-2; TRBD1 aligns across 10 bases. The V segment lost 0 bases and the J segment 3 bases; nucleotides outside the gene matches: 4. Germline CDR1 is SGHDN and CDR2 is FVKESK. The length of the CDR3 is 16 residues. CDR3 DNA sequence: TGTGCCAGCAGCCAAGAGGTGGGGACAGGGGACTATGGCTACACCTTC. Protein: CASSQEVGTGDYGYTF.

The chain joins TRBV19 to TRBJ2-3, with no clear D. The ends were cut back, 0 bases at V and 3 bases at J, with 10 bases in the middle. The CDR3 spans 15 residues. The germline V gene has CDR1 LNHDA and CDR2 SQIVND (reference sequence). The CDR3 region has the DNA TGTGCCAGTAGTATAGATCAGTTGGCTACAGATACGCAGTATTTT. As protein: CASSIDQLATDTQYF.

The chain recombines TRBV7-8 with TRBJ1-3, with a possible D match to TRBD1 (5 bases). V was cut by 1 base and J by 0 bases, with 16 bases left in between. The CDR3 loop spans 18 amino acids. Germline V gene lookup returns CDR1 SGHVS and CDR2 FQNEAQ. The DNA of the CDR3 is TGTGCCAGCAGCTTAGATGGGGCAGGGCAAATCTCTGGAAACACCATATATTTT. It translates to CASSLDGAGQISGNTIYF.

The chain's CDR3 is CASSVGDSISGNTIYF. The CDR3 nucleotides read TGTGCCAGCAGCGTAGGGGACTCGATCTCTGGAAACACCATATATTTT. This chain uses TRBV9 with TRBJ1-3, with D tentatively TRBD1 (5 bases). V was pared by 0 bases and J by 0 bases, with 10 bases between. Germline V gene data show CDR1 as SGDLS and CDR2 as YYNGEE. This CDR3 has 16 residues.

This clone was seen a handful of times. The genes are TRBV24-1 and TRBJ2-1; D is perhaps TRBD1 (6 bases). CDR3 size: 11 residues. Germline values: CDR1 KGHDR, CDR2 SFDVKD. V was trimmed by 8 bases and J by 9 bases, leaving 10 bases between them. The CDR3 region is CATTRGGEQFF. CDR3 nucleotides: TGTGCCACCACTAGAGGGGGTGAGCAGTTCTTC.

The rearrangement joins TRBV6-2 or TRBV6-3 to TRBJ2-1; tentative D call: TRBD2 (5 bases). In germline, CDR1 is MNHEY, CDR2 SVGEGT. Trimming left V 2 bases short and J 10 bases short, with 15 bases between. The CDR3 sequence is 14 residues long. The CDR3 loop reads CASSYGELVGEQFF. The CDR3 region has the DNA TGTGCCAGCAGTTACGGCGAACTAGTTGGGGAGCAGTTCTTC.

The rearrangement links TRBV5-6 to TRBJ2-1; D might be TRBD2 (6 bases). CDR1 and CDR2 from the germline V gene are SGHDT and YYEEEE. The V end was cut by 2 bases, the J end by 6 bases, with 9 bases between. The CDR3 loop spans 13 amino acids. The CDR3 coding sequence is TGTGCCAGCAGCTTTCTACTAGCCAATGAGCAGTTCTTC. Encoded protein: CASSFLLANEQFF.

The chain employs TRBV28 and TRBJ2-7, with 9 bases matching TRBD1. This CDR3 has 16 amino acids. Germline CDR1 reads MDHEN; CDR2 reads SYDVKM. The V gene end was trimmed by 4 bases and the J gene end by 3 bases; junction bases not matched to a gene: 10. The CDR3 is CASSSHGRDRDYEQYF. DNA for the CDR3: TGTGCCAGCAGTTCCCATGGCCGGGACAGGGACTACGAGCAGTACTTC.